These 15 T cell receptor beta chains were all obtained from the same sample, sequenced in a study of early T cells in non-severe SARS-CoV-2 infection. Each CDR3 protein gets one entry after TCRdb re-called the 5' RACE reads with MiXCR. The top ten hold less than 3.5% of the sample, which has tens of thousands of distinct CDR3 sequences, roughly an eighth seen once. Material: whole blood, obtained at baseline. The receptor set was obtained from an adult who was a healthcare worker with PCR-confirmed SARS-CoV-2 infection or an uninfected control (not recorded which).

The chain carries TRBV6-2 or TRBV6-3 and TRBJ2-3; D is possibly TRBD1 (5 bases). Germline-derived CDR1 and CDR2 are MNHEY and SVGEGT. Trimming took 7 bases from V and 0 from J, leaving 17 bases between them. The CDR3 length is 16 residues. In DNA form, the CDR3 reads TGTGCCAGCACCAAAGGGAAAGGGGCGAGCACAGATACGCAGTATTTT. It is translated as CASTKGKGASTDTQYF.

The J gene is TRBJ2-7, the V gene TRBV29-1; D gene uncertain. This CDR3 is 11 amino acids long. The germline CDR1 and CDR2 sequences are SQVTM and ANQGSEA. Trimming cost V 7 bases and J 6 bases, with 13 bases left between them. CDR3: CSGSREGEQYF. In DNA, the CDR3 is TGCAGCGGATCAAGGGAAGGCGAGCAGTACTTC.

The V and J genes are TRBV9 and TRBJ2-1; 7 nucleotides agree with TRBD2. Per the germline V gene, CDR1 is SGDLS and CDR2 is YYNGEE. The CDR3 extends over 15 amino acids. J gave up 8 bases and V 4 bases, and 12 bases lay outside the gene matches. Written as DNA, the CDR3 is TGTGCCAGCAGCTTACGGCTTGGGAGGGGCGATGAGCAGTTCTTC. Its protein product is CASSLRLGRGDEQFF.

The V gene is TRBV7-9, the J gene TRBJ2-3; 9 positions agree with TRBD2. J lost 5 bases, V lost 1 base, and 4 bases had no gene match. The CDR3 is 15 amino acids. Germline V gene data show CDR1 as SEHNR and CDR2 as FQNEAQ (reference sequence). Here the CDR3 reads CASSLVISGGDTQYF. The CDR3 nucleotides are TGTGCCAGCAGCTTAGTAATTAGCGGGGGAGATACGCAGTATTTT.

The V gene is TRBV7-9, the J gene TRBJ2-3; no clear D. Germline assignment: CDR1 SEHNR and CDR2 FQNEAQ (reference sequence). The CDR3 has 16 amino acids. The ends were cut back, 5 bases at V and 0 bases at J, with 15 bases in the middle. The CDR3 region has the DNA TGTGCCAGCAGCCCCCGTATAGTCCCTAGCACAGATACGCAGTATTTT. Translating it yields CASSPRIVPSTDTQYF.

The CDR3 here is CASSLVGQGRVGAFF. The CDR3, as DNA: TGTGCCAGCAGCTTAGTGGGACAGGGACGTGTTGGAGCTTTCTTT. V gene TRBV7-2 combines with J gene TRBJ1-1, with 9 bases that match TRBD1. This CDR3 contains 15 residues. Germline CDR1 is SGHTA and CDR2 is FQGNSA. Germline trimming cut 1 base from V and 10 bases from J; bases unmatched to any gene: 10.

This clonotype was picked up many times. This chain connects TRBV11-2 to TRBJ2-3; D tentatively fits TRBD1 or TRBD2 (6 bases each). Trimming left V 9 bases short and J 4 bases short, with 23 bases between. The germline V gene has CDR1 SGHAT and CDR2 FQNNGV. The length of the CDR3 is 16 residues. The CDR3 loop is CASGGGVLASPDTQYF. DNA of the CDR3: TGTGCCAGTGGGGGCGGGGTTCTCGCCAGCCCAGATACGCAGTATTTT. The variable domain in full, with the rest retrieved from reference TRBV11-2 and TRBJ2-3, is EAGVAQSPRYKIIEKRQSVAFWCNPISGHATLYWYQQILGQGPKLLIQFQNNGVVDDSQLPKDRFSAERLKGVDSTLKIQPAKLEDSAVYLCASGGGVLASPDTQYFGPGTRLTVL.

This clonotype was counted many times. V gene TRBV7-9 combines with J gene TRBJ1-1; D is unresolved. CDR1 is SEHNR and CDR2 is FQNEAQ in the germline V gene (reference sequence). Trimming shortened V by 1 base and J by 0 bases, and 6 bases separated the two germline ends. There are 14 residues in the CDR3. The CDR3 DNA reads TGTGCCAGCAGCTTAGGACGGATGAACACTGAAGCTTTCTTT. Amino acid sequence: CASSLGRMNTEAFF.

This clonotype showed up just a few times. CDR3 amino acids: CASRPLAGPDTQYF. The CDR3 coding sequence is TGTGCCAGCAGGCCTCTAGCCGGCCCCGATACGCAGTATTTT. This rearrangement joins TRBV12-3 or TRBV12-4 to TRBJ2-3; the D gene is possibly TRBD2 (5 bases). Trimming removed 6 bases at V and 6 bases at J, with 16 bases between. The CDR3 runs 14 residues.

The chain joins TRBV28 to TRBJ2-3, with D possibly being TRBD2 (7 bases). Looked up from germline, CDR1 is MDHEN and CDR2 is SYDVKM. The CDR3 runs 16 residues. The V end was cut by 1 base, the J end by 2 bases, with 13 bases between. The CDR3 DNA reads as TGTGCCAGCAGTTTATCGGGCGGGGGACACACAGATACGCAGTATTTT. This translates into CASSLSGGGHTDTQYF. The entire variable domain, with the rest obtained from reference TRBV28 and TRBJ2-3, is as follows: DVKVTQSSRYLVKRTGEKVFLECVQDMDHENMFWYRQDPGLGLRLIYFSYDVKMKEKGDIPEGYSVSREKKERFSLILESASTNQTSMYLCASSLSGGGHTDTQYFGPGTRLTVL.

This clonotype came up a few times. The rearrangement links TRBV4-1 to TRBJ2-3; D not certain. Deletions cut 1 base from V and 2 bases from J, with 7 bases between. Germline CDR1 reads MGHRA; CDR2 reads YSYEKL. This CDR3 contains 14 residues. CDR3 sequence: CASSQGQNTDTQYF. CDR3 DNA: TGCGCCAGCAGCCAAGGGCAGAACACAGATACGCAGTATTTT.

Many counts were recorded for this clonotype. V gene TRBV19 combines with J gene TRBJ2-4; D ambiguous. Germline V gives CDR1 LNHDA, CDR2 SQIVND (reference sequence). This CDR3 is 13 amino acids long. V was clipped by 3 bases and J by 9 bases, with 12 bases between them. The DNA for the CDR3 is TGTGCCAGTAGTATTCGTGGGCACGGCATTCAGTACTTC. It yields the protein CASSIRGHGIQYF.

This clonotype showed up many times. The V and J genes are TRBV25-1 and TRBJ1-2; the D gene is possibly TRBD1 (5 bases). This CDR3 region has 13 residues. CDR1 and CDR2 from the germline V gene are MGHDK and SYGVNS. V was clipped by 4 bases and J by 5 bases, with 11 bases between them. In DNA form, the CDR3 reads TGTGCCAGCAGTGGACAGCCCTATTATGGCTACACCTTC. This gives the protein CASSGQPYYGYTF.

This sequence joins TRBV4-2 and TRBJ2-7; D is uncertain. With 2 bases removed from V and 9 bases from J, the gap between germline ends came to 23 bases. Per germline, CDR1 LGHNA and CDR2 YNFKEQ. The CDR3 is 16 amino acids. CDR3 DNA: TGTGCCAGCAGCCAATTCGTTCCCGATCCGGGCCTCGGGCAGTACTTC. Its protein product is CASSQFVPDPGLGQYF.

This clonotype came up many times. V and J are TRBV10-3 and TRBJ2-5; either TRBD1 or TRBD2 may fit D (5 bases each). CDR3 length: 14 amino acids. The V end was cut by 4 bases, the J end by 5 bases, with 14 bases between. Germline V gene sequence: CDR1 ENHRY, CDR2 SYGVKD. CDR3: CAISVVGTEETQYF. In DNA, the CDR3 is TGTGCCATCAGTGTAGTAGGGACCGAGGAGACCCAGTACTTC.